The source of this T cell receptor beta chain is a study of blood T cells in healthy people across ages. Alongside a J-beta primer mix, a sample-barcoded 5' primer served in a second PCR lasting about 7 to 11 cycles. Each cDNA molecule was tagged by a template-switch adaptor that had 12 random nucleotides. TCRdb recomputed calls from the 5' RACE reads with MiXCR, one row per CDR3 protein. The sample lists around 1,600,000 distinct CDR3 sequences; approximately 43% were seen once. CDR1 and CDR2 (germline): MNHEY, SVGAGI. This CDR3 is 13 amino acids long. Trimming cost V 6 bases and J 2 bases, with 10 bases left between them.

Input material: blood. This TCR derives from a woman between 18 and 29 years old in good health. The V call is TRBV6-5, the J call TRBJ1-1; weak D call: TRBD1 (6 bases). CDR3 DNA sequence: TGTGCCAGCAGACAGGGTATAAACACTGAAGCTTTCTTT. This encodes CASRQGINTEAFF.